A selection of T cell receptor beta chains follows, all from one sample in a study. The protocol was immunoSEQ multiplex PCR, while the TCRdb copy is restricted to in-frame clones and leaves out a portion. The data show tens of thousands of clones, just over 90% seen once. Material: PBMCs. These receptors all stem from a man aged 40-49 years with rheumatoid arthritis. CDR3s include the opening cysteine and the closing phenylalanine or tryptophan. The order of the fields is V gene, D gene, clone size, J gene, CDR3 protein, CDR3 DNA. The D gene is left open where the match is weak. Some rows mark clone size as missing; the rest say once, few, many or name a class of expanded clone.

TRBV5-4	.	.	TRBJ2-7	CASSLRETYSYEQYF	TGTGCCAGCAGCTTGCGCGAAACGTACTCCTACGAGCAGTACTTC
TRBV10-2	TRBD2	.	TRBJ2-1	CASRGSGRDYNEQFF	TGCGCCAGCAGGGGTAGCGGGAGAGACTACAATGAGCAGTTCTTC
TRBV7-2	TRBD1	.	TRBJ2-5	CASSSNGQGGETQYF	TGTGCCAGCAGCTCCAACGGACAGGGAGGCGAGACCCAGTACTTC
TRBV13	TRBD1	.	TRBJ1-5	CASSLGGQEFNQPQHF	TGTGCCAGCAGCTTAGGGGGACAGGAATTCAATCAGCCCCAGCATTTT
TRBV6-2/TRBV6-3	.	.	TRBJ1-1	CASSRTSTLNTEAFF	TGTGCCAGCAGCCGGACTTCTACTCTGAACACTGAAGCTTTCTTT
TRBV11-2	.	.	TRBJ2-5	CASSSRGRGDQETQYF	TGTGCCAGCAGCTCTCGCGGACGGGGCGACCAAGAGACCCAGTACTTC
TRBV7-6	TRBD2	.	TRBJ2-7	CASSLASSGIGEQYF	TGTGCCAGCAGCTTAGCGTCTAGCGGGATCGGAGAGCAGTACTTC
TRBV5-1	TRBD1	.	TRBJ1-5	CASSLGYRGQPQHF	TGCGCCAGCAGCTTGGGATACAGGGGACAGCCCCAGCATTTT
TRBV7-3	.	.	TRBJ2-1	CASSTKGDNEQFF	TGTGCCAGCAGCACAAAAGGGGACAATGAGCAGTTCTTC
TRBV5-8	TRBD1	.	TRBJ2-7	CASSWTGLREQYF	TGTGCCAGCAGCTGGACAGGGCTACGAGAGCAGTACTTC
TRBV27	.	.	TRBJ2-7	CASSFRLSYEQYF	TGTGCCAGCAGTTTTAGGTTATCCTACGAGCAGTACTTC
TRBV7-2	TRBD2	.	TRBJ2-1	CASSHGLAGGNEQFF	TGTGCCAGCAGCCATGGACTAGCGGGAGGTAATGAGCAGTTCTTC
TRBV7-3	.	.	TRBJ2-2	CASSPGPGELFF	TGTGCCAGCAGCCCCGGACCCGGGGAGCTGTTTTTT
TRBV5-1	TRBD2	.	TRBJ2-1	CASSLVTSGMDEQFF	TGCGCCAGCAGCTTGGTGACTAGCGGGATGGATGAGCAGTTCTTC
TRBV6-1	TRBD2	few	TRBJ2-1	CASSDASGGSYNEQFF	TGTGCCAGCAGTGACGCTAGCGGGGGCTCCTACAATGAGCAGTTCTTC
TRBV19	TRBD2	.	TRBJ2-1	CASSQQLAGGHNEQFF	TGTGCCAGTAGTCAACAACTAGCGGGTGGACACAATGAGCAGTTCTTC
TRBV5-6	.	.	TRBJ1-2	CASSLAPVLANYGYTF	TGTGCCAGCAGCTTGGCCCCCGTGCTAGCTAACTATGGCTACACCTTC
TRBV7-9	TRBD1	.	TRBJ2-7	CASSGRTGNSYEQYF	TGTGCCAGCAGCGGTAGGACAGGGAACTCCTACGAGCAGTACTTC
TRBV7-2	.	few	TRBJ1-5	CASSSPGFRGNQPQHF	TGTGCCAGCAGTTCCCCGGGGTTCAGGGGCAATCAGCCCCAGCATTTT
TRBV5-4	TRBD2	once	TRBJ2-2	CASSLPAGTSGGNTGELFF	TGTGCCAGCAGCTTGCCCGCCGGGACTAGCGGGGGAAACACCGGGGAGCTGTTTTTT